The 10 T cell receptor beta chains given below trace back to one sample, sequenced in a study of shared clonotypes between healthy human individuals. Assay used: immunoSEQ multiplex PCR; TCRdb lists only in-frame clones, some missing. The sample has hundreds of thousands of clones, approximately 97% seen once. The material sequenced was naive CD4+ T cells sorted from blood. Indicated subset: CD45RA+ positively selected. These receptors came from a woman under 40 in good health.

The chain couples TRBV21-1 to TRBJ1-4; the DNA was not compared with TRBD1, the D call given in the table. TRBV21-1 is a known pseudogene. The CDR3 is 14 amino acids. The CDR3 is CASSGQGEDEKLFF. In nucleotides, the CDR3 is TGTGCCAGCAGCGGACAGGGGGAGGATGAAAAACTGTTTTTT.

This clone appeared once. This chain links TRBV13 with TRBJ2-1; D unclear. Trimming removed 5 bases at V and 0 bases at J, with 14 bases between. CDR1 PRHDT and CDR2 FYEKMQ come from the germline V gene (reference sequence). The CDR3 runs 16 residues. The CDR3 nucleotides read TGTGCCAGCAGCCCGGCCGGACGAAGCTCCTACAATGAGCAGTTCTTC. It specifies CASSPAGRSSYNEQFF.

Concerning this clone itself: This same CDR3 is encoded by further DNA sequences in the sample. This chain links TRBV19 with TRBJ1-2; the match to TRBD1 covers 7 bases. CDR1 is LNHDA and CDR2 is SQIVND in the germline V gene (reference sequence). There are 14 residues in the CDR3. The J segment lost 4 bases and the V segment lost 1 base, leaving 3 bases of the junction unmatched. Here the CDR3 reads CASSIGQGGYGYTF. The DNA for the CDR3 is TGTGCCAGTAGTATAGGACAGGGCGGCTATGGCTACACCTTC.

This clone was seen only once. The J gene is TRBJ2-7, the V gene TRBV18, with a tentative D call TRBD1 (5 bases). V was pared by 3 bases and J by 1 base, with 13 bases between. CDR1 is KGHSH and CDR2 is LQKENI in the germline V gene. The CDR3 totals 15 residues. This CDR3 is CASSPSVQESYEQYF. The CDR3, as DNA: TGTGCCAGCTCACCGAGCGTACAGGAGTCCTACGAGCAGTACTTC.

The rearrangement joins TRBV28 to TRBJ1-1; D is undetermined. This CDR3 has 14 amino acids. Trimming left V 3 bases short and J 1 base short, with 9 bases between. CDR1 MDHEN and CDR2 SYDVKM come from the germline V gene. DNA for the CDR3: TGTGCCAGCAGTTTCCGACCAGGGAACACTGAAGCTTTCTTT. Translated: CASSFRPGNTEAFF.

This clone was counted once. CDR3 sequence (DNA): TGTGCCAGCAGCCGCTGGACTAGCGGGAGTAGTGAGCAGTTCTTC. The encoded protein is CASSRWTSGSSEQFF. This rearrangement joins TRBV7-2 to TRBJ2-1, with 13 bases fitting TRBD2. CDR3 length: 15 residues. Germline trimming cut 5 bases from V and 9 bases from J; bases unmatched to any gene: 7. Germline values: CDR1 SGHTA, CDR2 FQGNSA.

The chain has TRBV19 and TRBJ2-7; 8 nucleotides agree with TRBD2. The length of the CDR3 is 16 residues. Germline CDR1 reads LNHDA; CDR2 reads SQIVND (reference sequence). The J segment lost 1 base and the V segment lost 4 bases, leaving 9 bases of the junction unmatched. CDR3 in DNA: TGTGCCAGTAGTACTTTAGCGGGACTCGGATCCTACGAGCAGTACTTC. It specifies CASSTLAGLGSYEQYF.

The V gene is TRBV28, the J gene TRBJ1-2; no clear D. The V gene's germline CDR1 is MDHEN and CDR2 SYDVKM. The CDR3 length is 14 residues. V lost 7 bases, J lost 4 bases, and 16 bases lay in between. The CDR3 nucleotides are TGTGCCAGCACAAAGGCGGCAGCCGGCTATGGCTACACCTTC. Translation: CASTKAAAGYGYTF.

The chain links TRBV6-1 to TRBJ1-4, with 9 bases identical to TRBD1. The germline CDR1 and CDR2 sequences are MNHNS and SASEGT. The CDR3 is 14 residues long. J lost 6 bases, V lost 7 bases, and 6 bases had no gene match. The chain's CDR3 is CASMGGQGDEKLFF. CDR3 nucleotide sequence: TGTGCCAGCATGGGGGGACAGGGCGATGAAAAACTGTTTTTT.

The chain couples TRBV4-1 to TRBJ2-7; 8 bases are shared with TRBD1. The germline CDR1 and CDR2 sequences are MGHRA and YSYEKL. V dropped 0 bases and J dropped 4; count of bases not matched to a gene: 5. The CDR3 covers 15 residues. The CDR3 sequence is CASSQEFRGQYEQYF. The CDR3 nucleotides read TGCGCCAGCAGCCAAGAGTTCAGGGGGCAGTACGAGCAGTACTTC.